These T cell receptor beta chains were read from a single sample in a study of blood T cell repertoires in COVID-19. Clones were sequenced by immunoSEQ multiplex PCR, and TCRdb holds only the in-frame ones, with some missing. The table shows just over 650,000 clones, with approximately 90% occurring only once. The source material was peripheral blood. The receptors were sampled from a woman aged 18-29 years with acute or convalescent COVID-19. Both conserved end residues are part of each CDR3. Fields, in order: J gene, D gene, clone size, V gene, CDR3 DNA, CDR3 protein. The D gene is left open where the match is weak. A clone size is listed for some rows: how often the clone was seen (once, few, many), or a class if it is expanded.

J: TRBJ2-3
D: TRBD1
size: -
V: TRBV6-5
DNA: TGTGCCAGCAGAAAAGGTCCGGGACAGGGGTATTTT
CDR3: CASRKGPGQGYF

J: TRBJ1-2
D: TRBD1
size: -
V: TRBV5-1
DNA: TGCGCCAGCAGCTTCCCGGACAGGGTCGACTATGGCTACACCTTC
CDR3: CASSFPDRVDYGYTF

J: TRBJ1-2
D: -
size: -
V: TRBV5-6
DNA: TGTGCCAGCAACCCCGGACGGACTAAGTATGGCTACACCTTC
CDR3: CASNPGRTKYGYTF

J: TRBJ2-3
D: TRBD1
size: -
V: TRBV27
DNA: TGTGCCAGCAGACTTTGGGGGACAGGGCGGGATACGCAGTATTTT
CDR3: CASRLWGTGRDTQYF

J: TRBJ2-3
D: TRBD2
size: -
V: TRBV7-8
DNA: TGTGCCAGCAGCAACGGACTAGAAGATACGCAGTATTTT
CDR3: CASSNGLEDTQYF

J: TRBJ1-1
D: -
size: -
V: TRBV5-6
DNA: TGTGCCAGCACCTCGTTACCGGGAAACACTGAAGCTTTCTTT
CDR3: CASTSLPGNTEAFF

J: TRBJ2-3
D: -
size: -
V: TRBV12-3/TRBV12-4
DNA: TGTGCCAGCAGTTCCAGGGACACAGATACGCAGTATTTT
CDR3: CASSSRDTDTQYF

J: TRBJ1-5
D: -
size: -
V: TRBV19
DNA: TGTGCCAGTAGGATAACAGGGAACAATCAGCCCCAGCATTTT
CDR3: CASRITGNNQPQHF

J: TRBJ1-1
D: -
size: -
V: TRBV24-1
DNA: TGTGCCACCAGTGCCGGAGAAAACACTGAAGCTTTCTTT
CDR3: CATSAGENTEAFF

J: TRBJ2-5
D: TRBD2
size: -
V: TRBV27
DNA: TGTGCCAGCAGTCTTATCGGGACTAGCGGGGGGAGGGAGACCCAGTACTTC
CDR3: CASSLIGTSGGRETQYF

J: TRBJ1-1
D: -
size: -
V: TRBV11-1
DNA: TGTGCCAGCAGTCGCGGACAGTACACTGAAGCTTTCTTT
CDR3: CASSRGQYTEAFF

J: TRBJ2-1
D: -
size: once
V: TRBV12-5
DNA: TGTGCTAGTGACTCAGGGCCCCCGGATGAGCAGTTCTTC
CDR3: CASDSGPPDEQFF

J: TRBJ1-3
D: -
size: -
V: TRBV12-5
DNA: TGTGCTAGTGGTTTGACAGCCTCTGGAAACACCATATATTTT
CDR3: CASGLTASGNTIYF

J: TRBJ2-1
D: TRBD2
size: -
V: TRBV4-2
DNA: TGTGCCAGCAGCCAACGACTAGCGGGGGAAAACAATGAGCAGTTCTTC
CDR3: CASSQRLAGENNEQFF

J: TRBJ1-5
D: -
size: -
V: TRBV3-1/TRBV3-2
DNA: TGTGCCAGCAGCCAAGATTTGCAGATTAATCAGCCCCAGCATTTT
CDR3: CASSQDLQINQPQHF

J: TRBJ1-1
D: TRBD1
size: -
V: TRBV7-8
DNA: TGTGCCAGCAGCTTCACAGGGGGCTTTGAAGCTTTCTTT
CDR3: CASSFTGGFEAFF

J: TRBJ2-7
D: -
size: -
V: TRBV27
DNA: TGTGCCAGCAGTAAATCAGGGGAACCTTCCTATATCTACGAGCAGTACTTC
CDR3: CASSKSGEPSYIYEQYF

J: TRBJ1-1
D: TRBD1
size: -
V: TRBV29-1
DNA: TGCAGCGTTGTTCGGAGACATCGGAGAGGACAGGGGGGACAAAACACTGAAGCTTTCTTT
CDR3: CSVVRRHRRGQGGQNTEAFF

J: TRBJ1-2
D: -
size: -
V: TRBV7-2
DNA: TGTGCCAGCAGCTTAATCTCGAGCCTCTCTGGCTACACCTTC
CDR3: CASSLISSLSGYTF

J: TRBJ2-7
D: TRBD1
size: -
V: TRBV5-1
DNA: TGCGCCAGCAGCTTGGGGGGGACAGGGAACTACGAGCAGTACTTC
CDR3: CASSLGGTGNYEQYF

J: TRBJ2-5
D: TRBD2
size: -
V: TRBV6-5
DNA: TGTGCCAGCAGTTACGTTCGGGGGGGCTCGGAAGAGACCCAGTACTTC
CDR3: CASSYVRGGSEETQYF

J: TRBJ1-2
D: -
size: -
V: TRBV21-1
DNA: TGTGCCAGCAGCAAATCTCCGGGACAGGGGGCTGGCTATGGCTACACCTTC
CDR3: CASSKSPGQGAGYGYTF

J: TRBJ1-1
D: -
size: once
V: TRBV27
DNA: TGTGCCAGCAGCCTCCTGACAGGTAACATGAACACTGAAGCTTTCTTT
CDR3: CASSLLTGNMNTEAFF

J: TRBJ1-1
D: -
size: -
V: TRBV7-6
DNA: TGTGCCAGCAGCCCATACTTCTCCGGGGAAAACACTGAAGCTTTCTTT
CDR3: CASSPYFSGENTEAFF

J: TRBJ1-1
D: -
size: once
V: TRBV9
DNA: TGTGCCAGCAGCATAAGCCCTCATCACACTGAAGCTTTCTTT
CDR3: CASSISPHHTEAFF

J: TRBJ2-5
D: -
size: -
V: TRBV25-1
DNA: TGTGCCAGCAGTGGCTTGTGGCGCCCCGGGGAGACCCAGTACTTC
CDR3: CASSGLWRPGETQYF

J: TRBJ2-7
D: TRBD1
size: once
V: TRBV27
DNA: TGTGCCAGCAGTTCCCAGGACAGGGCACCATTCTACGAGCAGTACTTC
CDR3: CASSSQDRAPFYEQYF

J: TRBJ2-5
D: -
size: -
V: TRBV9
DNA: TGTGCCAGCAGCGTAGAAGCATGGGAGACCCAGTACTTC
CDR3: CASSVEAWETQYF

J: TRBJ1-5
D: -
size: few
V: TRBV21-1
DNA: TGTGCCAGCAGCGAGGAGTTTCTGCCCCAGCATTTT
CDR3: CASSEEFLPQHF

J: TRBJ1-3
D: TRBD1
size: once
V: TRBV19
DNA: TGTGCCAGTAGTATAGACGGTACCGGGACAGTTTTTGCCTTCTCTGGAAACACCATATATTTT
CDR3: CASSIDGTGTVFAFSGNTIYF

J: TRBJ1-2
D: -
size: -
V: TRBV21-1
DNA: TGTGCCAGGACCGGGGGGCAAGATGAAAATGGCTACACCTTC
CDR3: CARTGGQDENGYTF

J: TRBJ1-3
D: -
size: -
V: TRBV12-3/TRBV12-4
DNA: TGTGCCAGCAGTTCTCAGGGAAACACCATATATTTT
CDR3: CASSSQGNTIYF

J: TRBJ1-1
D: -
size: -
V: TRBV6-5
DNA: TGTGCCAGCCATTCTTACGGGACAATGAACACTGAAGCTTTCTTT
CDR3: CASHSYGTMNTEAFF

J: TRBJ1-6
D: TRBD1
size: -
V: TRBV7-3
DNA: TGTGCCAGCAGCGAAGGGGACAGGGTTCGGTCACCCCTCCACTTT
CDR3: CASSEGDRVRSPLHF

J: TRBJ1-6
D: -
size: few
V: TRBV4-1
DNA: TGCGCCAGCAGCCAGTTCGTCAGGGCGGTATCTAAGTCACCCCTCCACTTT
CDR3: CASSQFVRAVSKSPLHF

J: TRBJ1-5
D: -
size: -
V: TRBV21-1
DNA: TGTGCCATCCCAGGGAAAGCGTGGCAGCCCCAGCATTTT
CDR3: CAIPGKAWQPQHF

J: TRBJ1-2
D: TRBD1
size: -
V: TRBV9
DNA: TGTGCCAGCAGCGTAGACTCCGGGGACAGATATTACTATGGCTACACCTTC
CDR3: CASSVDSGDRYYYGYTF

J: TRBJ2-5
D: -
size: -
V: TRBV9
DNA: TGTGCCAGCAGCGCTCTAGGGATACTACCCGCCGCAGGGATTAAAGAGACCCAGTACTTC
CDR3: CASSALGILPAAGIKETQYF

J: TRBJ2-1
D: TRBD2
size: -
V: TRBV9
DNA: TGTGCCAGTGAGGAACAAGCGGGGAAGCAGTTCTTC
CDR3: CASEEQAGKQFF

J: TRBJ1-2
D: TRBD1
size: -
V: TRBV10-3
DNA: TGTGCCATCAGTGAGTCGACAGGGACAGGGTCTTACACCTTC
CDR3: CAISESTGTGSYTF

J: TRBJ2-7
D: TRBD1
size: -
V: TRBV12-5
DNA: TGTGCTAGTGGTTTGCTAGACAGGGGCCCTTTATTCGAGCAGTACTTC
CDR3: CASGLLDRGPLFEQYF

J: TRBJ2-7
D: -
size: -
V: TRBV7-8
DNA: TGTGCCAGCAGAAGCTTGGTCGGGTCCTTCTACGAGCAGTACTTC
CDR3: CASRSLVGSFYEQYF

J: TRBJ2-5
D: TRBD2
size: -
V: TRBV3-1/TRBV3-2
DNA: TGTGCCAGCAGCCAAGGGACTAGCGGGGGAAAAGAGACCCAGTACTTC
CDR3: CASSQGTSGGKETQYF